The 18 T cell receptor beta chains below come from one sample, sequenced in a study of T cells in lung cancer brain metastases. Profiled with immunoSEQ multiplex PCR; TCRdb holds only in-frame clones, not every one. The sample records about 1,200 clones, around 88% being singletons. Sample: tumor tissue from a brain metastasis. Receptors originate from a woman aged 60-75 years with non-small cell lung cancer that had spread to the brain.

J is TRBJ2-7 and V is TRBV5-1; D unclear. The CDR3 consists of 13 residues. The V and J ends lost 3 bases and 3 bases respectively, with 10 bases between them. Germline-derived CDR1 and CDR2 are SGHRS and YFSETQ. The CDR3, as DNA: TGCGCCAGCAGCTACGATCTTCTCTACGAGCAGTACTTC. Protein: CASSYDLLYEQYF.

The chain has TRBV18 and TRBJ1-1; 8 nucleotides agree with TRBD1. The ends lost 0 bases at V and 3 bases at J; junction bases unmatched: 3. Looked up from germline, CDR1 is KGHSH and CDR2 is LQKENI. This CDR3 has 15 amino acids. CDR3 nucleotides: TGTGCCAGCTCACCACCCAACAGGGGGGACACTGAAGCTTTCTTT. It codes for CASSPPNRGDTEAFF.

The V and J genes are TRBV19 and TRBJ2-5, with 13 bases fitting TRBD2. After removal of 3 bases from V and 4 bases from J, the junction contained 2 bases not matched to a gene. CDR3 size: 15 residues. Germline assignment: CDR1 LNHDA and CDR2 SQIVND (reference sequence). CDR3 sequence reads: CASSIRTSGRETQYF. Here the CDR3 DNA reads TGTGCCAGTAGTATTCGGACTAGCGGGAGAGAGACCCAGTACTTC.

V is TRBV5-3 and J is TRBJ1-6; no reliable D call. TRBV5-3 carries the ORF label, with uncertain function. The V end was cut by 1 base, the J end by 7 bases, with 12 bases between. The CDR3 consists of 15 residues. CDR3 sequence: CARSLYVFMNSPLHF. The CDR3 coding sequence is TGTGCCAGAAGCTTGTATGTTTTCATGAATTCACCCCTCCACTTT.

V and J are TRBV9 and TRBJ2-4; 7 bases align to TRBD2. Germline V gene sequence: CDR1 SGDLS, CDR2 YYNGEE. The CDR3 totals 16 residues. The V segment lost 4 bases and the J segment 0 bases; nucleotides outside the gene matches: 7. The CDR3 sequence is CASSPRGELAKNIQYF. Written as DNA, the CDR3 is TGTGCCAGCAGCCCCCGGGGGGAGTTAGCCAAAAACATTCAGTACTTC. The full variable domain, completed using reference TRBV9 and TRBJ2-4, is DSGVTQTPKHLITATGQRVTLRCSPRSGDLSVYWYQQSLDQGLQFLIQYYNGEERAKGNILERFSAQQFPDLHSELNLSSLELGDSALYFCASSPRGELAKNIQYFGAGTRLSVL.

The genes are TRBV6-5 and TRBJ2-3, with a possible D match to TRBD1 (6 bases). V lost 2 bases to trimming and J lost 6 bases, with 15 bases between them. This CDR3 is built from 15 residues. Per germline, CDR1 MNHEY and CDR2 SVGAGI. The CDR3 DNA follows: TGTGCCAGCAGTTACACAAACAGCAGGGGTGATACGCAGTATTTT. As protein: CASSYTNSRGDTQYF.

The chain recombines TRBV6-1 with TRBJ2-7; 13 nucleotides align to TRBD2. The V gene end was trimmed by 4 bases and the J gene end by 4 bases; junction bases not matched to a gene: 1. The CDR3 has 14 residues. CDR1 and CDR2 (germline): MNHNS, SASEGT. The CDR3 here is CASSGTSGGYEQYF. The CDR3 bases are TGTGCCAGCAGTGGGACTAGCGGGGGTTACGAGCAGTACTTC.

The chain carries TRBV5-1 and TRBJ1-2; no reliable D call. The ends were cut back, 5 bases at V and 8 bases at J, with 10 bases in the middle. Per the germline V gene, CDR1 is SGHRS and CDR2 is YFSETQ. The CDR3 length is 11 residues. The CDR3 sequence: CASSGVGGYTF. The CDR3 DNA reads TGCGCCAGCAGTGGTGTCGGAGGCTACACCTTC.

The chain is built from TRBV7-9 and TRBJ2-1; 7 bases are a match to TRBD1. This CDR3 is 14 amino acids long. Germline CDR1 reads SEHNR; CDR2 reads FQNEAQ (reference sequence). Germline trimming cut 6 bases from V and 6 bases from J; bases unmatched to any gene: 8. The CDR3 spells CASRAPGQSNEQFF. CDR3 DNA sequence: TGTGCCAGCAGAGCACCGGGACAGAGCAATGAGCAGTTCTTC.

The CDR3 is CASSPTRDTQYF. DNA for the CDR3: TGTGCCAGCAGCCCGACTAGAGATACGCAGTATTTT. The chain is built from TRBV7-6 and TRBJ2-3; D perhaps matches TRBD2 (6 bases). CDR1 SGHVS and CDR2 FNYEAQ come from the germline V gene. Trimming cost V 5 bases and J 5 bases, with 8 bases left between them. The CDR3 runs to 12 residues. Variable domain in full (rest from reference TRBV7-6 and TRBJ2-3): GAGVSQSPRYKVTKRGQDVALRCDPISGHVSLYWYRQALGQGPEFLTYFNYEAQQDKSGLPNDRFSAERPEGSISTLTIQRTEQRDSAMYRCASSPTRDTQYFGPGTRLTVL.

This chain joins TRBV27 and TRBJ2-2; D perhaps matches TRBD2 (7 bases). The CDR3 contains 15 residues. V lost 3 bases and J lost 7, with 15 bases in between. Germline V gives CDR1 MNHEY, CDR2 SMNVEV (reference sequence). CDR3 bases: TGTGCCAGCAGTTTCTCCCTGCGGGGGCTCGGGGAGCTGTTTTTT. Translation: CASSFSLRGLGELFF.

The chain has TRBV4-1 and TRBJ2-5; 7 bases map to TRBD1. Trimming took 0 bases from V and 5 from J; bases not matched to a gene: 6. Germline CDR1 MGHRA, CDR2 YSYEKL. The CDR3 runs 15 residues. The CDR3 bases are TGCGCCAGCAGCCAAGACTACAGGGGACGGGAGACCCAGTACTTC. It specifies CASSQDYRGRETQYF.

This clone was recorded only once. The rearrangement uses TRBV19 and TRBJ2-1, with 10 nucleotides matching TRBD2. Germline-derived CDR1 and CDR2 are LNHDA and SQIVND (reference sequence). V dropped 4 bases and J dropped 4; count of bases not matched to a gene: 4. This CDR3 has 15 residues. CDR3 protein: CASSTQLAGYNEQFF. Here the CDR3 DNA reads TGTGCCAGTAGTACCCAACTAGCGGGATACAATGAGCAGTTCTTC.

The chain is built from TRBV19 and TRBJ2-1; 11 bases fit TRBD2. This CDR3 is built from 13 residues. CDR1 and CDR2 (germline): LNHDA, SQIVND (reference sequence). Germline trimming cut 9 bases from V and 6 bases from J; bases unmatched to any gene: 4. The CDR3 DNA reads TGTGCCAGGTTAGCGGGGGGGATCAATGAGCAGTTCTTC. Encoded protein: CARLAGGINEQFF.

In its sample, this clone was seen a few times. The chain uses TRBV5-6 and TRBJ1-1, with TRBD1 as a possible D gene (6 bases). CDR1 and CDR2 from the germline V gene are SGHDT and YYEEEE. Trimming removed 2 bases at V and 3 bases at J, with 11 bases between. The CDR3 spans 14 residues. CDR3 amino acids: CASSFPQGDTEAFF. CDR3 nucleotides: TGTGCCAGCAGCTTCCCACAGGGCGACACTGAAGCTTTCTTT.

The chain links TRBV2 to TRBJ1-3, with a weak D call TRBD1 (5 bases). This CDR3 comprises 15 residues. Trimming took off 2 bases at V and 1 base at J, with 9 bases between the two ends. CDR1 is SNHLY, CDR2 FYNNEI, per germline. CDR3 sequence: CASSESPGSGNTIYF. The CDR3 nucleotides read TGTGCCAGCAGTGAATCGCCAGGGTCTGGAAACACCATATATTTT.

The sample holds one count of this clone. The chain recombines TRBV29-1 with TRBJ2-4, with unresolved D. Deletions cut 7 bases from V and 0 bases from J, with 10 bases between. The germline V gene encodes CDR1 SQVTM and CDR2 ANQGSEA. The CDR3 extends over 13 amino acids. The CDR3 DNA sequence: TGCAGCGCATCACTTCTAGCCAAAAACATTCAGTACTTC. The encoded protein is CSASLLAKNIQYF.

This chain joins TRBV15 and TRBJ1-1, with D unclear. CDR3 length equals 14 residues. V gave up 3 bases and J gave up 0 bases, with 8 bases separating them. Looked up from germline, CDR1 is LNHNV and CDR2 is YYDKDF (reference sequence). The CDR3 DNA follows: TGTGCCACCAGCAGGTTAGGGATGAACACTGAAGCTTTCTTT. It specifies CATSRLGMNTEAFF.